The clone carrying this T cell receptor beta chain was detected a few times. No antigen is known for it. This sample is part of a study of T-cell memory formation after mild COVID-19. At the level of the study: TCR clustering was largely donor specific. General study findings and limits: From day 15 to 85, contracting clones were balanced between CD4 and CD8, whereas later expanders leaned toward CD4+. Specificity for SARS-CoV-2 was not confirmed among the second-wave clones peaking on day 37. Pre-infection memory harbored some responding clones, suggesting cross-reactive memory joined.

Germline V CDR1 and CDR2: LGHDT, YNNKEL (reference sequence). This CDR3 comprises 15 residues. With 5 bases clipped from V and 5 bases from J, the junction kept 8 bases outside the gene matches. From the 5' RACE reads, TCRdb called clonotypes with MiXCR, one entry per CDR3 protein. The sample includes roughly 220,000 distinct CDR3 sequences, around 9.1% of them seen just once. The chain carries TRBV3-1 and TRBJ2-1, with TRBD2 identical over 8 bases. What was sequenced was PBMCs or a T cell subset sorted from them (not recorded which). This TCR derives from a man younger than 35 who had mild COVID-19 (a few samples of this study predate the infection). Cell type and time point are not known. This chain's CDR3 is CASSDYRGGHNEQFF. CDR3 in DNA: TGTGCCAGCAGCGACTATCGGGGGGGACACAATGAGCAGTTCTTC.